A single sample is the source of the 24 T cell receptor beta chains below, sequenced in a study of glioma-infiltrating T cells. Amplification of TCR alpha and beta CDR3 regions from RNA used iRepertoire nested multiplex PCR. TCRdb re-analysed the multiplex PCR reads in MiXCR, keeping a single row per CDR3 protein. The repertoire holds 100,000 to 150,000 distinct CDR3 sequences, with around a quarter as singletons. The sample taken for sequencing was glioma tissue, nonneoplastic brain tissue, or PBMCs (not recorded which). The receptor set was obtained from a human donor with low-grade glioma or glioblastoma, undergoing nonglioma brain surgery, or in good health (not recorded which).

The chain links TRBV6-7 to TRBJ2-1; a possible D gene is TRBD1 (6 bases). TRBV6-7 is marked as an open reading frame, function uncertain. The V end was cut by 6 bases, the J end by 9 bases, with 9 bases between. This CDR3 region has 11 residues. DNA for the CDR3: TGTGCCAGCAGCAAGACAGGTGAGCAGTTCTTC. Its translation is CASSKTGEQFF.

This clonotype was seen at least ten times. The chain has TRBV7-2 and TRBJ2-1; D remains unclear. The ends were cut back, 0 bases at V and 6 bases at J, with 3 bases in the middle. This CDR3 spans 12 amino acids. The V gene's germline CDR1 is SGHTA and CDR2 FQGNSA. CDR3 sequence reads: CASSLALNEQFF. CDR3 sequence (DNA): TGTGCCAGCAGCTTAGCGCTCAATGAGCAGTTCTTC.

This sequence joins TRBV29-1 and TRBJ2-5; 7 bases fit TRBD1. Germline CDR1 reads SQVTM; CDR2 reads ANQGSEA. CDR3 length equals 12 residues. V shed 7 bases and J 4 bases; nucleotides not matched to a gene: 6. CDR3 bases: TGCAGCGAGGGGGCAGTTGGAGAGACCCAGTACTTC. Translating gives CSEGAVGETQYF.

The CDR3 loop reads CATSDLAGGQTDTQYF. CDR3 in DNA: TGTGCCACCAGTGATCTAGCGGGGGGTCAGACAGATACGCAGTATTTT. The chain has TRBV24-1 and TRBJ2-3; TRBD2 matches at 11 bases. The CDR3 runs to 16 residues. V lost 3 bases and J lost 3; bases outside the gene matches: 4. The germline V gene encodes CDR1 KGHDR and CDR2 SFDVKD.

This clonotype showed up many times. The chain employs TRBV3-1 and TRBJ1-5, with D maybe TRBD1 (5 bases). Trimming cost V 4 bases and J 3 bases, with 10 bases left between them. The CDR3 totals 14 residues. Per germline, CDR1 LGHDT and CDR2 YNNKEL (reference sequence). CDR3 coding DNA: TGTGCCAGCAGCCGTGGACAAATCAATCAGCCCCAGCATTTT. Its protein is CASSRGQINQPQHF.

The chain links TRBV18 to TRBJ1-5; TRBD1 might be the D (6 bases). This CDR3 comprises 16 residues. Per the germline V gene, CDR1 is KGHSH and CDR2 is LQKENI. V was clipped by 3 bases and J by 1 base, with 13 bases between them. The CDR3 spells CASSPQDSVSNQPQHF. The CDR3 nucleotides are TGTGCCAGCTCACCCCAGGACAGTGTCAGCAATCAGCCCCAGCATTTT. The complete variable domain, with remaining parts taken from reference TRBV18 and TRBJ1-5, reads NAGVMQNPRHLVRRRGQEARLRCSPMKGHSHVYWYRQLPEEGLKFMVYLQKENIIDESGMPKERFSAEFPKEGPSILRIQQVVRGDSAAYFCASSPQDSVSNQPQHFGDGTRLSIL.

This chain connects TRBV29-1 to TRBJ1-1; tentatively, D is TRBD1 (6 bases). The CDR3 is 12 residues long. Trimming removed 5 bases at V and 1 base at J, with 8 bases between. CDR1 and CDR2 from the germline V gene are SQVTM and ANQGSEA. CDR3 DNA sequence: TGCAGCGTTATCAGGGGGAACACTGAAGCTTTCTTT. Amino acids: CSVIRGNTEAFF.

With regard to this clonotype: At one end, the junction sequence differs from germline, possibly due to a read error. V gene TRBV15 combines with J gene TRBJ2-6, with D perhaps being TRBD1 or TRBD2 (5 bases each). The CDR3 covers 16 residues. Germline loops: CDR1 LNHNV, CDR2 YYDKDF (reference sequence). This CDR3 is CATSRDGVAGANFLTF. The CDR3 coding sequence is TGTGCCACCAGCAGAGACGGGGTAGCCGGGGCCAACTTCCTGACTTTC. Filled out from reference TRBV15 and TRBJ2-6, the complete variable domain reads DAMVIQNPRYQVTQFGKPVTLSCSQTLNHNVMYWYQQKSSQAPKLLFHYYDKDFNNEADTPDNFQSRRPNTSFCFLDIRSPGLGDTAMYLCATSRDGVAGANFLTFGAGSRLTVL.

In DNA form, the CDR3 reads TGTGCCAGCAGCCACCCGAACTACCAAGAGACCCAGTACTTC. Encoded protein: CASSHPNYQETQYF. This chain links TRBV3-1 with TRBJ2-5; no reliable D call. The germline CDR1 and CDR2 sequences are LGHDT and YNNKEL (reference sequence). The CDR3 length is 14 residues. The ends were cut back, 3 bases at V and 0 bases at J, with 8 bases in the middle.

This clonotype was seen at least ten times. V and J are TRBV20-1 and TRBJ2-4; D is unresolved. The germline V and J ends were trimmed by 5 bases and 11 bases, with 10 bases remaining between them. Looked up from germline, CDR1 is DFQATT and CDR2 is SNEGSKA (reference sequence). CDR3 length equals 10 residues. CDR3 bases: TGCAGTGCTCGCAACGATCTTCAGTACTTC. This translates into CSARNDLQYF.

The CDR3 loop reads CASSLGTSGGGDEQFF. CDR3 DNA: TGTGCCAGCAGCTTAGGGACTAGCGGGGGGGGGGATGAGCAGTTCTTC. This chain uses TRBV7-2 with TRBJ2-1, with 15 bases aligning to TRBD2. V shed 1 base and J 8 bases; nucleotides not matched to a gene: 3. This CDR3 has 16 residues. In germline, CDR1 is SGHTA, CDR2 FQGNSA.

This clonotype came up a few times. The genes are TRBV6-1 and TRBJ1-3; 7 nucleotides match TRBD1. The CDR3 has 14 amino acids. CDR1 MNHNS and CDR2 SASEGT come from the germline V gene. Unmatched junction bases numbered 5, after V lost 7 bases and J lost 2 bases. The CDR3 bases are TGTGCCAGCATTAATACAGGGGCTGGAAACACCATATATTTT. Translation gives CASINTGAGNTIYF.

Ten or more counts support this clonotype. The V and J genes are TRBV27 and TRBJ1-6, with D perhaps matching TRBD1 (5 bases). Germline V gives CDR1 MNHEY, CDR2 SMNVEV (reference sequence). V was trimmed by 3 bases and J by 7 bases, leaving 16 bases between them. The CDR3 extends over 16 amino acids. The CDR3 coding sequence is TGTGCCAGCAGTTTGGGTAGGGGAGTTATAAATTCACCCCTCCACTTT. This translates into CASSLGRGVINSPLHF.

This clonotype has only a few counts. This chain links TRBV3-1 with TRBJ2-3; the D is unclear. Germline V lookup: CDR1 LGHDT, CDR2 YNNKEL (reference sequence). Trimming stripped 0 bases from V and 2 bases from J, with 15 bases between. CDR3 size: 17 residues. Written as DNA, the CDR3 is TGTGCCAGCAGCCAAGATCTTCGAAAAGGGCTCACAGATACGCAGTATTTT. It is translated as CASSQDLRKGLTDTQYF.

This clonotype was seen a handful of times. The chain employs TRBV2 and TRBJ2-5, with TRBD2 as a possible D gene (6 bases). CDR1 is SNHLY, CDR2 FYNNEI, per germline. V was shortened by 7 bases and J by 5 bases, with 14 bases between the two germline ends. This CDR3 has 13 residues. The CDR3 region is CASTAGRQETQYF. The DNA for the CDR3 is TGTGCCAGCACCGCGGGACGTCAGGAGACCCAGTACTTC.

V usage is TRBV11-2 and J usage is TRBJ1-1; D might be TRBD1 (6 bases). This CDR3 is built from 16 residues. V lost 1 base, J lost 2 bases, and 14 bases lay in between. The germline V gene encodes CDR1 SGHAT and CDR2 FQNNGV. CDR3 protein: CASSLAQGSGNTEAFF. Here the CDR3 DNA reads TGTGCCAGCAGCTTAGCTCAGGGGTCCGGTAACACTGAAGCTTTCTTT.

This clonotype was seen ten or more times. The J gene is TRBJ2-7, the V gene TRBV6-2 or TRBV6-3; 8 bases align to TRBD1. The germline V gene encodes CDR1 MNHEY and CDR2 SVGEGT. The CDR3 length is 12 residues. With V trimmed by 6 bases and J by 6 bases, 4 bases remained unmatched. The CDR3 DNA reads TGTGCCAGCAGCTATACAGGGGGCGAGCAGTACGTC. Translation: CASSYTGGEQYV.

A word on this clonotype: It may be a read error: a sequence one base away is much more abundant. The CDR3 loop reads CASSFSGENTDTQCF. The CDR3 coding sequence is TGTGCCAGCAGTTTTAGCGGGGAAAACACAGATACGCAGTGTTTT. The rearrangement links TRBV27 to TRBJ2-3; 8 nucleotides match TRBD2. Germline loops: CDR1 MNHEY, CDR2 SMNVEV (reference sequence). The CDR3 is made up of 15 amino acids.

This clonotype came up a few times. CDR3 DNA sequence: TGTGCCACCAGTGATTGGGGCAGGGACACTGAAGCTTTCTTT. The encoded protein is CATSDWGRDTEAFF. The chain couples TRBV24-1 to TRBJ1-1, with D maybe TRBD1 (5 bases). V lost 2 bases, J lost 3 bases, and 9 bases lay in between. The germline CDR1 and CDR2 sequences are KGHDR and SFDVKD. The CDR3 runs to 14 residues.

This clonotype was found a few times. This chain links TRBV2 with TRBJ1-1; D is unresolved. This CDR3 contains 13 residues. Germline V gene sequence: CDR1 SNHLY, CDR2 FYNNEI. Trimming stripped 5 bases from V and 2 bases from J, with 9 bases between. CDR3 in DNA: TGTGCCAGCAGTCGAACAGATAACACTGAAGCTTTCTTT. It specifies CASSRTDNTEAFF.

The chain has TRBV15 and TRBJ2-5; no firm D call. This CDR3 is 13 amino acids long. Trimming pared 5 bases from V and 1 base from J, leaving 8 bases between. The germline CDR1 and CDR2 sequences are LNHNV and YYDKDF (reference sequence). The CDR3 DNA is TGTGCCACCAGCCAATCCCCCCAAGAGACCCAGTACTTC. The encoded protein is CATSQSPQETQYF.

This clonotype has a count of ten or more. The genes are TRBV20-1 and TRBJ2-2; no definite D call. The CDR3 consists of 13 residues. Trimming stripped 7 bases from V and 8 bases from J, with 17 bases between. The germline gives CDR1 DFQATT, CDR2 SNEGSKA (reference sequence). DNA for the CDR3: TGCAGTGTGGTCAGGCCGGGCAGAGGGGAGCTGTTTTTT. It encodes CSVVRPGRGELFF.

The table lists this clonotype with a few counts. The J gene is TRBJ2-2, the V gene TRBV24-1, with 7 bases aligning to TRBD1. CDR1 KGHDR and CDR2 SFDVKD come from the germline V gene. Germline trimming cut 4 bases from V and 5 bases from J; bases unmatched to any gene: 6. CDR3 length: 15 residues. CDR3 nucleotide sequence: TGTGCCACCAGTGACCCCAGGGGGTTGACCGGGGAGCTGTTTTTT. Translated: CATSDPRGLTGELFF.

This clonotype was counted a few times. The chain employs TRBV20-1 and TRBJ2-5; D is perhaps TRBD1 or TRBD2 (5 bases each). V shed 3 bases and J shed 5 bases, with 19 bases lying between them. The germline gives CDR1 DFQATT, CDR2 SNEGSKA (reference sequence). CDR3 length equals 15 residues. CDR3 nucleotide sequence: TGCAGTGCTAGGGCTAGCTCCTCGAACAGGGAGACCCAGTACTTC. This translates into CSARASSSNRETQYF.